Each of the 5 T cell receptor beta chains below was sequenced from the same sample in a study of blood T cell repertoires in COVID-19. The table came from immunoSEQ multiplex PCR; TCRdb's copy has only in-frame clones and leaves some out. The sample lists 250,000 or so clones, about 85% seen once, with 5% to 8% in the top ten. Sequenced: peripheral blood. The receptors were sampled from a woman aged 55-70 years with active or convalescent COVID-19.

This sequence joins TRBV6-6 and TRBJ1-4; TRBD1 aligns across 7 bases. Losses at the gene ends were 5 bases for V and 0 bases for J; bases not matched to a gene: 9. The CDR3 is 17 residues long. The germline CDR1 and CDR2 sequences are MNHNY and SVGAGI (reference sequence). The CDR3 loop reads CASSRQGASPTNEKLFF. DNA of the CDR3: TGTGCCAGCAGTCGACAGGGCGCGTCACCAACTAATGAAAAACTGTTTTTT.

The chain couples TRBV21-1 to TRBJ1-5; TRBD1, the table's D call, was not compared with the DNA. TRBV21-1 is a pseudogene locus. The CDR3 spans 18 residues. CDR3 nucleotide sequence: TGTGCCAGCAGCAAAGTGGCCAGGGGGCAGGTATGCAATCAGCCCCAGCATTTT. This sequence encodes CASSKVARGQVCNQPQHF.

V is TRBV19 and J is TRBJ1-2; a possible D gene is TRBD1 (6 bases). From germline, CDR1 is LNHDA and CDR2 SQIVND (reference sequence). The V and J ends lost 5 bases and 1 base respectively, with 8 bases between them. This CDR3 spans 13 amino acids. The CDR3 DNA reads TGTGCCAGTAGTTTGGACAGTAACTATGGCTACACCTTC. Its protein is CASSLDSNYGYTF.

This clone was recorded only once. The same CDR3 also results from other DNA sequences found in this sample. The chain is built from TRBV18 and TRBJ1-5, with a possible D match to TRBD1 (6 bases). V lost 3 bases to trimming and J lost 3 bases, with 9 bases between them. CDR1 KGHSH and CDR2 LQKENI come from the germline V gene. The CDR3 loop spans 14 amino acids. The CDR3 region has the DNA TGTGCCAGCTCACCTGGACAGAACAATCAGCCCCAGCATTTT. Protein product: CASSPGQNNQPQHF.

The gene calls are TRBV5-1 and TRBJ1-2, with 9 positions matching TRBD1. Germline CDR1 and CDR2: SGHRS and YFSETQ. The CDR3 has 17 amino acids. J lost 4 bases, V lost 4 bases, and 14 bases had no gene match. CDR3 amino acids: CASSDRPGQGWGYGYTF. CDR3 nucleotide sequence: TGCGCCAGCAGCGATCGACCGGGACAGGGTTGGGGCTATGGCTACACCTTC.